This section outlines one T cell receptor (beta chain) sequence together with its context. What it binds is not known. This sample was taken from a study of identical twins. General study results and limits: Compared with models, monozygotic twins showed more out-of-frame TCR alpha sharing. Cord blood's abundant beta clonotypes had fewer insertions, unlike memory repertoires.

V gave up 8 bases and J gave up 3 bases; unmatched junction bases: 10. The CDR3 covers 15 residues. Germline V gene lookup returns CDR1 LNHNV and CDR2 YYDKDF (reference sequence). A universal primer site was incorporated via template switching, and the cDNA contained unique molecular identifiers. TCRdb independently ran MiXCR on the 5' RACE reads; one entry per CDR3 protein. Of approximately 470,000 distinct CDR3 sequences in the sample, 12% to 15% are singletons; the top ten hold around 0.52%. These data were likewise used in another study, on yellow fever vaccine responses in identical twins. From that paper: Twins reportedly showed a vaccine T cell response that seemed partly convergent and partly personalized.

The material sequenced was CD4+ T cells sorted from blood. The chain couples TRBV15 to TRBJ2-5; TRBD1 matches 9 bases. This receptor was identified in a woman under 30 in good health. CDR3 DNA: TGTGCCACCGAGGTCGGGACAGGGAAAAAAGAGACCCAGTACTTC. Protein product: CATEVGTGKKETQYF.